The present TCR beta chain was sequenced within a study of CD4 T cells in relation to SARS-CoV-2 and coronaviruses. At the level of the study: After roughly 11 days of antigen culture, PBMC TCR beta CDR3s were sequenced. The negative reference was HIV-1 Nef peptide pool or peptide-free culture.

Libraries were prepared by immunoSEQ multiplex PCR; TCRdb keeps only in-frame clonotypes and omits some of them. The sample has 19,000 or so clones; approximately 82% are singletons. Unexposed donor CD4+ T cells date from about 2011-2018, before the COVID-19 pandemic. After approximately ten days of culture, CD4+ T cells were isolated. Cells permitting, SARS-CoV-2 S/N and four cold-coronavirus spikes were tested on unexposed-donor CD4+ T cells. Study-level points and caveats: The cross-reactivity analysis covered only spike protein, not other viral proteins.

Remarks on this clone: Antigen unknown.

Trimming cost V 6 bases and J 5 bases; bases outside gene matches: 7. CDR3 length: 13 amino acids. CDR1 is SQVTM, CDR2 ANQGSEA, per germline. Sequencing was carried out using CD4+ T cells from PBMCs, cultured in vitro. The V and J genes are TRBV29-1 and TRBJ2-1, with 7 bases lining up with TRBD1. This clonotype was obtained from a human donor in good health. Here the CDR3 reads CSVLTGRHNEQFF. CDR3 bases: TGCAGCGTCCTGACAGGGCGGCACAATGAGCAGTTCTTC.